What follows are 4 T cell receptor beta chains derived from one specimen sequenced in a study of T-cell memory formation after mild COVID-19. TCRdb passed the 5' RACE reads through MiXCR, listing each CDR3 protein once. The table lists just over 400,000 distinct CDR3 sequences, about 25% of them singletons. Material for sequencing was PBMCs or a T cell subset sorted from them (not recorded which). These receptor sequences come from an adult woman who had mild COVID-19 (a few samples of this study predate the infection). Cell type and time point are not known.

This clonotype was seen many times. V is TRBV5-1 and J is TRBJ2-3; D is ambiguous. The CDR3 runs to 14 residues. The V gene lost 0 bases and the J gene lost 2 bases, with 7 bases spanning the gap. Germline V gene lookup returns CDR1 SGHRS and CDR2 YFSETQ. CDR3 nucleotides: TGCGCCAGCAGCTTGGGGCAGCCCACAGATACGCAGTATTTT. Translated, it gives CASSLGQPTDTQYF.

This clonotype appeared a few times. The genes are TRBV7-9 and TRBJ1-1; a weak D match, TRBD1 (5 bases). The CDR3 totals 13 residues. The germline gives CDR1 SEHNR, CDR2 FQNEAQ (reference sequence). CDR3 coding DNA: TGTGTATCAACACGGGGGAGAACCACTGAAGCTTTCTTT. Translated, it gives CVSTRGRTTEAFF.

The V gene is TRBV9, the J gene TRBJ2-3, with D maybe TRBD2 (6 bases). Trimming removed 0 bases from V and 2 bases from J, with 13 bases in between. This CDR3 is 16 amino acids long. Per germline, CDR1 SGDLS and CDR2 YYNGEE. Here the CDR3 reads CASSVAWRGPTDTQYF. In DNA form, the CDR3 reads TGTGCCAGCAGCGTAGCTTGGCGGGGTCCCACAGATACGCAGTATTTT. The full variable domain, its missing parts supplied by reference TRBV9 and TRBJ2-3, is DSGVTQTPKHLITATGQRVTLRCSPRSGDLSVYWYQQSLDQGLQFLIQYYNGEERAKGNILERFSAQQFPDLHSELNLSSLELGDSALYFCASSVAWRGPTDTQYFGPGTRLTVL.

The sample holds a few counts of this clonotype. The CDR3 sequence: CASSGGTSLNTEAFF. In DNA, the CDR3 is TGCGCCAGCAGCGGGGGGACATCTTTGAACACTGAAGCTTTCTTT. The chain uses TRBV5-1 and TRBJ1-1; a possible D gene is TRBD1 (6 bases). CDR3 length: 15 residues. The V and J ends lost 4 bases and 0 bases respectively, with 13 bases between them. The germline V gene has CDR1 SGHRS and CDR2 YFSETQ.